Below are 16 T cell receptor beta chains sequenced from a single sample in a study of T cell repertoires in ileal Crohn's disease. As to time point: proximal margin of the surgical specimen (macroscopically non-inflamed). Sequenced by immunoSEQ multiplex PCR; TCRdb stores in-frame clones only, minus some. The sample holds 2,500 to 3,000 clones, about 76% seen once. Source material: ileal tissue. The receptors shown here come from an adult with Crohn's disease.

The V gene is TRBV9, the J gene TRBJ1-2; perhaps TRBD1 as D (5 bases). The germline V and J ends were trimmed by 3 bases and 5 bases, with 14 bases remaining between them. This CDR3 spans 14 amino acids. Per the germline V gene, CDR1 is SGDLS and CDR2 is YYNGEE. The CDR3 loop is CASSADMGPYGYTF. The DNA for the CDR3 is TGTGCCAGCAGCGCAGACATGGGGCCGTATGGCTACACCTTC.

The rearrangement links TRBV5-1 to TRBJ2-2; D ambiguous. CDR3 size: 14 residues. The germline gives CDR1 SGHRS, CDR2 YFSETQ. V lost 3 bases, J lost 6 bases, and 12 bases lay in between. The CDR3 DNA is TGCGCCAGCAGCTGGCTAGTAGGGCCCGGGGAGCTGTTTTTT. Protein product: CASSWLVGPGELFF. The full variable domain, in which reference TRBV5-1 and TRBJ2-2 provide the parts outside the CDR3, is KAGVTQTPRYLIKTRGQQVTLSCSPISGHRSVSWYQQTPGQGLQFLFEYFSETQRNKGNFPGRFSGRQFSNSRSEMNVSTLELGDSALYLCASSWLVGPGELFFGEGSRLTVL.

This chain links TRBV7-9 with TRBJ1-1; D remains ambiguous. The ends were cut back, 5 bases at V and 5 bases at J, with 3 bases in the middle. CDR3 length equals 10 residues. In germline, CDR1 is SEHNR, CDR2 FQNEAQ (reference sequence). This CDR3 is CASSVTEAFF. The CDR3 bases are TGTGCCAGCAGCGTAACTGAAGCTTTCTTT.

The chain carries TRBV2 and TRBJ2-2; D may be TRBD1 (6 bases). Germline V gene sequence: CDR1 SNHLY, CDR2 FYNNEI. The V and J ends lost 7 bases and 6 bases respectively, with 15 bases between them. The CDR3 spans 14 residues. CDR3 in DNA: TGTGCCAGCAAGACCAAACAGGGATCCGGGGAGCTGTTTTTT. This codes for CASKTKQGSGELFF.

This chain uses TRBV2 with TRBJ1-2, with D possibly TRBD1 on 6 matching bases. Per the germline V gene, CDR1 is SNHLY and CDR2 is FYNNEI. V was shortened by 3 bases and J by 4 bases, with 9 bases between the two germline ends. The CDR3 contains 13 residues. The CDR3: CASSEWGAYGYTF. The DNA of the CDR3 is TGTGCCAGCAGTGAGTGGGGGGCCTATGGCTACACCTTC.

On this clone: This sample also contains other DNA sequences that code for the same CDR3. The chain employs TRBV7-2 and TRBJ1-2, with 10 bases that match TRBD1. There are 14 residues in the CDR3. Per the germline V gene, CDR1 is SGHTA and CDR2 is FQGNSA. The V segment lost 1 base and the J segment 8 bases; nucleotides outside the gene matches: 4. CDR3 in amino acids: CASSLGTGGRGYTF. CDR3 in DNA: TGTGCCAGCAGCTTAGGGACAGGGGGGCGAGGCTACACCTTC.

J is TRBJ1-2 and V is TRBV7-3; 7 bases are shared with TRBD1. V was pared by 0 bases and J by 8 bases, with 3 bases of the junction left unmatched. The CDR3 has 13 amino acids. Germline CDR1 and CDR2: SGHTA and FQGTGA. The CDR3 sequence is CASSLTRGRGYTF. The CDR3, as DNA: TGTGCCAGCAGCTTAACCAGGGGGAGAGGCTACACCTTC.

This chain joins TRBV9 and TRBJ2-3, with 11 bases aligning to TRBD2. V lost 1 base and J lost 4; bases outside the gene matches: 8. The CDR3 spans 17 residues. From germline, CDR1 is SGDLS and CDR2 YYNGEE. CDR3 sequence (DNA): TGTGCCAGCAGCGTAAGTGTAGCGGGGGGGCCATCAGATACGCAGTATTTT. It yields the protein CASSVSVAGGPSDTQYF.

CDR3 region: CSVTGTANTGELFF. CDR3 DNA: TGCAGCGTGACCGGGACGGCGAACACCGGGGAGCTGTTTTTT. The J gene is TRBJ2-2, the V gene TRBV29-1; D may match TRBD1 or TRBD2 (5 bases each). The CDR3 runs to 14 residues. The germline V and J ends were trimmed by 6 bases and 0 bases, with 11 bases remaining between them. The germline V gene has CDR1 SQVTM and CDR2 ANQGSEA.

Note on this clone: Compared with germline, one end of the junction differs, possibly owing to a read error. This rearrangement joins TRBV25-1 to TRBJ1-2, with TRBD1 as a possible D gene (6 bases). The CDR3 runs to 13 residues. The germline V gene has CDR1 MGHDK and CDR2 SYGVNS. The CDR3 DNA reads as TGTACCAGCAGTGTGGGGCAGGGGTATGGCTACACCTTC. Its translation is CTSSVGQGYGYTF.

Worth noting for this clone: One end of the junction does not line up with germline, which may come from a read error. The chain combines TRBV7-7 with TRBJ2-1; D possibly uses TRBD1 or TRBD2 (6 bases each). Looked up from germline, CDR1 is SSHAT and CDR2 is FNYEAQ (reference sequence). CDR3 length: 12 amino acids. In nucleotides, the CDR3 is TGTGCTAGCAGCGGAGGGGGGAATGAGCAGTTCTTC. Amino acids: CASSGGGNEQFF.

The rearrangement uses TRBV29-1 and TRBJ2-7; 11 bases are shared with TRBD2. This CDR3 is 16 amino acids long. The ends lost 6 bases at V and 3 bases at J; junction bases unmatched: 13. CDR1 is SQVTM and CDR2 is ANQGSEA in the germline V gene. CDR3 DNA sequence: TGCAGCGTCCTTGGGACTAGCGGAATCAAGCGCTACGAGCAGTACTTC. Its translation is CSVLGTSGIKRYEQYF.

This clone was detected only a few times. This sequence joins TRBV6-6 and TRBJ1-1, with D possibly TRBD1 on 6 matching bases. Per germline, CDR1 MNHNY and CDR2 SVGAGI (reference sequence). Trimming pared 6 bases from V and 6 bases from J, leaving 17 bases between. The CDR3 runs to 14 residues. DNA of the CDR3: TGTGCCAGCAGGGGGGCCCACCCGGGCGCTGAAGCTTTCTTT. Its translation: CASRGAHPGAEAFF.

The rearrangement joins TRBV5-1 to TRBJ2-1, with 8 positions matching TRBD2. The CDR3 is 15 amino acids. V lost 5 bases to trimming and J lost 2 bases; unmatched junction nucleotides: 6. CDR1 SGHRS and CDR2 YFSETQ come from the germline V gene. Here the CDR3 DNA reads TGCGCCAGCAGAGGGGAGCGGGAGCCCTACAATGAGCAGTTCTTC. This codes for CASRGEREPYNEQFF. The full variable domain, completed using reference TRBV5-1 and TRBJ2-1, is KAGVTQTPRYLIKTRGQQVTLSCSPISGHRSVSWYQQTPGQGLQFLFEYFSETQRNKGNFPGRFSGRQFSNSRSEMNVSTLELGDSALYLCASRGEREPYNEQFFGPGTRLTVL.

This chain joins TRBV4-3 and TRBJ2-7, with D unresolved. V was cut by 0 bases and J by 7 bases, with 13 bases left in between. The V gene's germline CDR1 is LGHNA and CDR2 YSLEER. The CDR3 totals 14 residues. The CDR3 nucleotides read TGCGCCAGCAGCCAAGATTTTACAAATCGAGAGCAGTACTTC. It encodes CASSQDFTNREQYF.

This clone appeared once. The chain employs TRBV30 and TRBJ1-5, with 8 nucleotides matching TRBD1. The CDR3 is 14 amino acids. Germline-derived CDR1 and CDR2 are GTSNPN and SVGIG (reference sequence). The junction had 8 bases not matched to a gene; V was cut back by 3 bases and J by 7 bases. The CDR3 nucleotides read TGTGCCTGGAGACCCAGGGGGCTATACCAGCCCCAGCATTTT. Encoded protein: CAWRPRGLYQPQHF.